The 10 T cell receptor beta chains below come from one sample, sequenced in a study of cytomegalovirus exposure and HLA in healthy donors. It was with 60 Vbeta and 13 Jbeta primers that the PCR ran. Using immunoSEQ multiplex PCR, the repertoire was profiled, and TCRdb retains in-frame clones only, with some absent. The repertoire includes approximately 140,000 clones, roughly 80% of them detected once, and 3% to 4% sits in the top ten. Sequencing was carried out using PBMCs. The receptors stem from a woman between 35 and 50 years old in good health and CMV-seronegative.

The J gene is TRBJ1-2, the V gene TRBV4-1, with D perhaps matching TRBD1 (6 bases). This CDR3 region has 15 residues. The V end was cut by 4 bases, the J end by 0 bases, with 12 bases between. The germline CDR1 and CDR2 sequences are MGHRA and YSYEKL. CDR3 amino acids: CASSRYRDTNYGYTF. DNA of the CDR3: TGCGCCAGCAGCCGCTACAGGGATACTAACTATGGCTACACCTTC.

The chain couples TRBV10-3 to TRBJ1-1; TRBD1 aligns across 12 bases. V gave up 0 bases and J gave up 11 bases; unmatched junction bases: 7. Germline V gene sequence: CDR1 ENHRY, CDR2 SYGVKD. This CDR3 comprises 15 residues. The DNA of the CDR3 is TGTGCCATCAGTGAGTCGAAAGGGACAGGGGGCATCGCTTTCTTT. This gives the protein CAISESKGTGGIAFF.

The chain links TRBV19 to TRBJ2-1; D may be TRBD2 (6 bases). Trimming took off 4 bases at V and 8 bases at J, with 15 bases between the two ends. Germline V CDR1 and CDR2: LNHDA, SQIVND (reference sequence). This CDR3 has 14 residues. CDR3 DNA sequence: TGTGCCAGTAGTAAGACTAGGAGTGGGTATGAGCAGTTCTTC. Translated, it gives CASSKTRSGYEQFF.

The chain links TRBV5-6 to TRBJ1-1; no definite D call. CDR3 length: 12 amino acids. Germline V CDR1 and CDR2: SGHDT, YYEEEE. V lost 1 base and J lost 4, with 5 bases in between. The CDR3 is CASSLTVTEAFF. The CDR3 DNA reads TGTGCCAGCAGCTTGACGGTCACTGAAGCTTTCTTT.

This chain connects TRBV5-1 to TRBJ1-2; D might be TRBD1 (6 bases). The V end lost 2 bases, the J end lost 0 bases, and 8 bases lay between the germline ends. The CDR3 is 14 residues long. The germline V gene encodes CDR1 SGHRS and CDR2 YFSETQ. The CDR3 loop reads CASSLGGTNYGYTF. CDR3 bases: TGCGCCAGCAGCTTAGGGGGTACTAACTATGGCTACACCTTC.

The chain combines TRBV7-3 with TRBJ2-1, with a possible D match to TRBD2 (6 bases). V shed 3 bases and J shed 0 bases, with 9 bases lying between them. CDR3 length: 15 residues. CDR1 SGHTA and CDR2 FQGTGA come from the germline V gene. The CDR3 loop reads CASSFSGSSYNEQFF. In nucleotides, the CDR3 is TGTGCCAGCAGCTTTAGCGGAAGCTCCTACAATGAGCAGTTCTTC.

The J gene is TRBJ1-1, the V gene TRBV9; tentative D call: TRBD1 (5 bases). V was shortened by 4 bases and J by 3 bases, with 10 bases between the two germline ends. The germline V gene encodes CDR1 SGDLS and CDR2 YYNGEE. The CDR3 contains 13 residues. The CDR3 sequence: CASSSRGDTEAFF. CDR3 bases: TGTGCCAGCAGCTCCCGGGGGGACACTGAAGCTTTCTTT.

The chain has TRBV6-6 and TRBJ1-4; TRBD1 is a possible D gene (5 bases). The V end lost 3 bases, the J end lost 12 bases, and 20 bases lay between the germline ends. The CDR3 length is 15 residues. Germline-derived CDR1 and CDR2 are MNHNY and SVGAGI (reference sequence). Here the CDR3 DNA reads TGTGCCAGCAGTTATGGGGCAGACTCCCGCCGGCAACTGTTTTTT. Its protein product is CASSYGADSRRQLFF.

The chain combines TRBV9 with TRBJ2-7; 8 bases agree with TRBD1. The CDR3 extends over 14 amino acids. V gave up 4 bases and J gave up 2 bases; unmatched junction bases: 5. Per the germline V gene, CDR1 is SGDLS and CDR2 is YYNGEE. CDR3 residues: CASSPGTGTYEQYF. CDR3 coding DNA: TGTGCCAGCAGCCCGGGGACAGGTACCTACGAGCAGTACTTC.

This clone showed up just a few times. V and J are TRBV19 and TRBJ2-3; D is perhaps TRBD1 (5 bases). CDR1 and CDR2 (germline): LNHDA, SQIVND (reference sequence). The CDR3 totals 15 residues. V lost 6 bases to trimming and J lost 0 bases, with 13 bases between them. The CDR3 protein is CASREGVGSTDTQYF. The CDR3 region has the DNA TGTGCCAGTAGAGAAGGGGTTGGGAGCACAGATACGCAGTATTTT.